The entry below describes one T cell receptor (beta chain). What it binds is unknown. This sample was included in a study of CD8+ T cells in alopecia areata. About the research overall: Each of the treated patients was given oral tofacitinib, 5 to 10 mg twice daily, for moderate-to-severe alopecia areata. Study-wide results and limits: Especially in alopecia totalis/universalis, lesional scalp showed greater clonality than normal scalp did. Sequencing of scalp tissue also captures the resident alphabeta T cells of normal skin.

RNA was extracted and reverse transcribed into cDNA as the sequencing template. The data were produced by immunoSEQ multiplex PCR, yet TCRdb's version contains in-frame clones alone and is incomplete. Among roughly 180,000 clones, approximately 62% were seen once, and the ten largest hold under 2%. PBMC-derived CD4+ and CD8+ T cells were sorted. The CDR3 is 12 amino acids. The source material was CD4+ T cells sorted from blood, sampled at week 0. This TCR came from a human donor with alopecia areata. This chain uses TRBV21-1 with TRBJ1-2; the table's D call, TRBD1, was not checked against the DNA. TRBV21-1 has pseudogene status. DNA for the CDR3: TGTGCCAGCAGCAAACGCCCAGGCCTCTACACCTTC. It codes for CASSKRPGLYTF.